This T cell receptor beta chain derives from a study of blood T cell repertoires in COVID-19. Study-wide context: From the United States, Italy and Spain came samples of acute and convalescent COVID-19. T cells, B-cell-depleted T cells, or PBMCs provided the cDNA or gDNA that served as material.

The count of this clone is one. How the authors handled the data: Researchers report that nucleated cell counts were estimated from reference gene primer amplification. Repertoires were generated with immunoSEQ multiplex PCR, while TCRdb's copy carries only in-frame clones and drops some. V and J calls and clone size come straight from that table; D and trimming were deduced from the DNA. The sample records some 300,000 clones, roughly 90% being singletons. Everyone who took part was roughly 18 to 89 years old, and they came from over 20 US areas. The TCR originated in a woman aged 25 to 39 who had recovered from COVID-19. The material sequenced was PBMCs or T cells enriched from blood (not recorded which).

For the CDR3, the DNA is TGCGCCAGCAGACTACCGGGACAGGGGACTAACTATGGCTACACCTTC. Encoded protein: CASRLPGQGTNYGYTF. J is TRBJ1-2 and V is TRBV4-1, with 10 nucleotides matching TRBD1. This CDR3 comprises 16 residues. Germline assignment: CDR1 MGHRA and CDR2 YSYEKL. V shed 6 bases and J 0 bases; nucleotides not matched to a gene: 7.